The TCR beta chain under discussion was sequenced for a study of Ad26.COV2.S vaccination and SARS-CoV-2 variants. Study conclusions and caveats: Reported findings describe substantial breadth in spike-specific CD8+ and CD4+ T cell responses following vaccination. Using TCR breadth and depth analyses may have led to underestimated total T cell responses.

As to this clone: Its cognate antigen is unknown.

The CDR3 totals 15 residues. Germline V gene sequence: CDR1 LNHDA, CDR2 SQIVND (reference sequence). V dropped 3 bases and J dropped 0 bases, with 9 bases sitting between them. Sequencing used immunoSEQ multiplex PCR; TCRdb keeps in-frame clones, though not all of them. The sample has around 350,000 clones, 92% seen once; the top ten hold 3.9%. Sequencing was performed on peripheral blood, taken after recovery from COVID-19. The chain couples TRBV19 to TRBJ1-3; perhaps TRBD1 as D (5 bases). The sequence was obtained from a human donor who had recovered from COVID-19. CDR3 amino acids: CASSITGGSGNTIYF. The CDR3, as DNA: TGTGCCAGTAGTATTACGGGGGGCTCTGGAAACACCATATATTTT.